This T cell receptor beta chain derives from a study of breast tumors, draining lymph nodes, adjacent tissues. Trimming left V 2 bases short and J 6 bases short, with 7 bases between. The CDR3 contains 12 residues. The germline gives CDR1 MNHEY, CDR2 SVGAGI. Using its own MiXCR run on the multiplex PCR reads, TCRdb lists one record per CDR3 protein. The sample has approximately 7,600 distinct CDR3 sequences, about four fifths seen once. This TCR derives from a female donor with breast cancer. Some clones in this sample may be carry-over from other donors' samples. Sequencing was done on a sample of tumor-adjacent breast tissue. V gene TRBV6-5 combines with J gene TRBJ1-2; D perhaps matches TRBD1 (5 bases). CDR3 region: CASSYQGHGYTF. The CDR3 nucleotides are TGTGCCAGCAGTTACCAGGGTCATGGCTACACCTTC.